This entry features one T cell receptor beta chain sequence. Antigen unknown. This sample stems from a study of monozygotic twins with inflammatory bowel disease. The CDR3 consists of 15 residues. Germline loops: CDR1 LNHNV, CDR2 YYDKDF (reference sequence). Template switching was used to attach UMIs, which incorporated a 6-nucleotide sample barcode. TCRdb reprocessed the 5' RACE reads; each CDR3 protein has one entry and no DNA is given. This sample lists around 370,000 distinct CDR3 sequences; its ten largest clones have 2.5% to 3%. Overall study findings and caveats: IBD patients displayed reduced TCRbeta diversity (inverse Simpson) when set against healthy co-twins.

The sequence was obtained from a human donor with ulcerative colitis or Crohn's disease, or a healthy co-twin of an affected twin (not recorded which). Sequencing input: blood. The V call is TRBV15, the J call TRBJ2-1. CDR3 sequence: CATSRDRTPQREQFF.